The 31 T cell receptor beta chains given below trace back to one sample, sequenced in a study of blood T cell repertoires in COVID-19. Here immunoSEQ multiplex PCR was the method, and the copy in TCRdb shows in-frame clones only, minus some. The sample contains approximately 70,000 clones, roughly nine tenths of which appear only once. The sequenced sample was peripheral blood. The receptors here all came from a man between 50 and 59 years old with COVID-19, enrolled during active disease.

J is TRBJ1-2 and V is TRBV6-5; D ambiguous. Germline V gene lookup returns CDR1 MNHEY and CDR2 SVGAGI. The CDR3 consists of 13 residues. V was pared by 10 bases and J by 3 bases, with 15 bases between. The CDR3 DNA reads as TGTGCCACCCAAGATTTGAGGCACTATGGCTACACCTTC. Protein: CATQDLRHYGYTF.

This rearrangement joins TRBV30 to TRBJ1-2; 8 bases agree with TRBD1. Germline CDR1 is GTSNPN and CDR2 is SVGIG (reference sequence). J lost 4 bases, V lost 0 bases, and 1 base had no gene match. The CDR3 is made up of 13 amino acids. The CDR3 spells CAWSVGTGYGYTF. In DNA, the CDR3 is TGTGCCTGGAGTGTCGGGACAGGCTATGGCTACACCTTC.

V gene TRBV6-4 combines with J gene TRBJ2-1; 13 nucleotides align to TRBD2. The length of the CDR3 is 15 residues. J was trimmed by 4 bases and V by 6 bases; bases with no gene match: 3. Germline loops: CDR1 MRHNA, CDR2 SNTAGT. The CDR3 DNA reads TGTGCCAGCAGCCCGACTAGCGGGAGGTACAATGAGCAGTTCTTC. It encodes CASSPTSGRYNEQFF.

Here the CDR3 reads CASSLATEAFF. The CDR3 coding sequence is TGTGCCAGCAGTTTAGCCACTGAAGCTTTCTTT. The genes are TRBV6-2 or TRBV6-3 and TRBJ1-1; D unclear. Germline-derived CDR1 and CDR2 are MNHEY and SVGEGT. Between the trimmed V and J ends, which lost 4 bases and 4 bases, there was a span of 4 bases. The CDR3 length is 11 residues.

V gene TRBV10-3 combines with J gene TRBJ1-3; TRBD1 might be the D (5 bases). Germline V lookup: CDR1 ENHRY, CDR2 SYGVKD. V was pared by 3 bases and J by 2 bases, with 14 bases between. This CDR3 is built from 16 residues. The CDR3 region is CAISDLSNRPGNTIYF. The CDR3 nucleotides read TGTGCCATCAGTGACTTATCGAACAGGCCTGGAAACACCATATATTTT.

The chain combines TRBV21-1 with TRBJ2-7; the table's D call, TRBD1, was not checked against the DNA. TRBV21-1 is described as a pseudogene. CDR3 length: 13 residues. CDR3: CASPELGTYEQYV. The CDR3, as DNA: TGTGCCAGCCCGGAATTGGGCACCTACGAGCAGTACGTC.

This clone has only a few counts. The gene calls are TRBV10-3 and TRBJ1-1, with TRBD1 matching 7 bases. Germline values: CDR1 ENHRY, CDR2 SYGVKD. Trimming removed 10 bases from V and 1 base from J; junction bases left unmatched: 6. CDR3 length: 13 amino acids. CDR3 sequence: CATATGENTEAFF. CDR3 nucleotides: TGTGCCACCGCCACAGGGGAGAACACTGAAGCTTTCTTT.

The gene calls are TRBV30 and TRBJ1-4; D remains ambiguous. The CDR3 totals 13 residues. The V end was cut by 5 bases, the J end by 6 bases, with 13 bases between. Germline CDR1 GTSNPN, CDR2 SVGIG (reference sequence). The CDR3 coding sequence is TGTGCCTGGGGTTCCACTAGGGATGAAAAACTGTTTTTT. As protein: CAWGSTRDEKLFF.

The chain employs TRBV4-2 and TRBJ2-2; 11 nucleotides align to TRBD1. The germline gives CDR1 LGHNA, CDR2 YNFKEQ. Trimming removed 4 bases from V and 9 bases from J; junction bases left unmatched: 10. The CDR3 runs to 16 residues. Written as DNA, the CDR3 is TGTGCCAGCAGCCGAGACCGGGACAGGGGGGATTGGGAGCTGTTTTTT. Its protein product is CASSRDRDRGDWELFF.

CDR3 in amino acids: CASRGSGNTIYF. Here the CDR3 DNA reads TGTGCCAGCCGGGGCTCTGGAAACACCATATATTTT. The V and J genes are TRBV6-5 and TRBJ1-3; D not resolved. Trimming stripped 8 bases from V and 0 bases from J, with 5 bases between. The CDR3 contains 12 residues. The germline V gene has CDR1 MNHEY and CDR2 SVGAGI.

The rearrangement joins TRBV7-3 to TRBJ2-3; 12 positions match TRBD2. CDR1 is SGHTA and CDR2 is FQGTGA in the germline V gene. The CDR3 length is 17 residues. The junction had 8 bases not matched to a gene; V was cut back by 2 bases and J by 5 bases. The CDR3 sequence is CASSLLRLAGARDTQYF. DNA for the CDR3: TGTGCCAGCAGCTTATTGAGACTAGCGGGAGCAAGAGATACGCAGTATTTT. Filled out from reference TRBV7-3 and TRBJ2-3, the complete variable domain reads GAGVSQTPSNKVTEKGKYVELRCDPISGHTALYWYRQSLGQGPEFLIYFQGTGAADDSGLPNDRFFAVRPEGSVSTLKIQRTERGDSAVYLCASSLLRLAGARDTQYFGPGTRLTVL.

The chain joins TRBV10-3 to TRBJ1-1; D is undetermined. The CDR3 covers 13 residues. In germline, CDR1 is ENHRY, CDR2 SYGVKD. Between the trimmed V and J ends, which lost 3 bases and 0 bases, there was a span of 5 bases. This CDR3 reads CAISERVNTEAFF. The CDR3 nucleotides are TGTGCCATCAGTGAACGGGTGAACACTGAAGCTTTCTTT.

This clone was picked up one time. The chain recombines TRBV7-6 with TRBJ2-5; 7 bases are shared with TRBD1. This CDR3 contains 16 residues. The germline gives CDR1 SGHVS, CDR2 FNYEAQ. Trimming at V came to 0 bases and at J to 3 bases, leaving 7 bases not matched to a gene. The CDR3 loop reads CASSLAPTGSKETQYF. Here the CDR3 DNA reads TGTGCCAGCAGCTTAGCTCCGACAGGGTCAAAAGAGACCCAGTACTTC.

The chain couples TRBV6-1 to TRBJ2-7; 8 bases align to TRBD2. Unmatched junction bases numbered 7, after V lost 2 bases and J lost 4 bases. In germline, CDR1 is MNHNS, CDR2 SASEGT. The CDR3 is 15 residues long. The CDR3: CASSERGGEFYEQYV. CDR3 in DNA: TGTGCCAGCAGTGAACGGGGGGGCGAATTTTACGAGCAGTACGTC.

The chain is built from TRBV7-2 and TRBJ1-6, with 9 bases matching TRBD1. The germline V gene encodes CDR1 SGHTA and CDR2 FQGNSA. There are 14 residues in the CDR3. Unmatched junction bases numbered 4, after V lost 5 bases and J lost 8 bases. The CDR3 reads CASSQGQGDSPLHF. CDR3 nucleotide sequence: TGTGCCAGCAGCCAGGGACAGGGTGATTCACCCCTCCACTTT.

The gene calls are TRBV6-2 or TRBV6-3 and TRBJ2-4, with 8 bases fitting TRBD2. After removal of 8 bases from V and 0 bases from J, the junction contained 3 bases not matched to a gene. CDR1 and CDR2 (germline): MNHEY, SVGEGT. The CDR3 loop spans 14 amino acids. Here the CDR3 reads CASRLAGAKNIQYF. The CDR3, as DNA: TGTGCCAGCCGCCTAGCGGGAGCCAAAAACATTCAGTACTTC.

The V call is TRBV10-3, the J call TRBJ2-7; the D is unclear. Trimming removed 3 bases at V and 3 bases at J, with 3 bases between. The CDR3 is made up of 11 amino acids. In germline, CDR1 is ENHRY, CDR2 SYGVKD. Written as DNA, the CDR3 is TGTGCCATCAGTGACGTCTACGAGCAGTACTTC. Translation gives CAISDVYEQYF.

This clone was detected only once. The chain couples TRBV30 to TRBJ2-1, with 8 bases lining up with TRBD2. Germline values: CDR1 GTSNPN, CDR2 SVGIG (reference sequence). Trimming cost V 2 bases and J 13 bases; bases outside gene matches: 10. There are 13 residues in the CDR3. This CDR3 is CAWSTGTGTRQFF. The CDR3 DNA reads as TGTGCCTGGAGTACGGGCACCGGGACTAGACAGTTCTTC. Based on the CDR3 plus reference TRBV30 and TRBJ2-1, the full variable domain is SQTIHQWPATLVQPVGSPLSLECTVEGTSNPNLYWYRQAAGRGLQLLFYSVGIGQISSEVPQNLSASRPQDRQFILSSKKLLLSDSGFYLCAWSTGTGTRQFFGPGTRLTVL.

The CDR3 is CASSQMTGGGGYTF. The CDR3 bases are TGTGCCAGCAGTCAGATGACAGGGGGCGGTGGCTACACCTTC. V gene TRBV27 combines with J gene TRBJ1-2; 10 positions agree with TRBD1. The CDR3 has 14 residues. The germline gives CDR1 MNHEY, CDR2 SMNVEV (reference sequence). V trimming: 5 bases; J trimming: 7 bases; junction bases outside the gene matches: 7.

This clone came up a few times. This chain uses TRBV5-4 with TRBJ2-4; TRBD2 is a possible D gene (6 bases). The CDR3 length is 14 residues. Germline values: CDR1 SGHNT, CDR2 YYREEE (reference sequence). V gave up 2 bases and J gave up 6 bases, with 12 bases separating them. The CDR3 region has the DNA TGTGCCAGCAGCTTTGGTGGCGGGATAAACATTCAGTACTTC. Its protein is CASSFGGGINIQYF.

The chain joins TRBV21-1 to TRBJ2-1; the table's D call TRBD1 went unverified against the DNA. TRBV21-1 is marked as a pseudogene. There are 13 residues in the CDR3. CDR3: CATLNSSYNEQFF. CDR3 in DNA: TGTGCCACCTTGAACAGCTCTTACAATGAGCAGTTCTTC.

V is TRBV28 and J is TRBJ2-7, with 7 bases matching TRBD2. The CDR3 covers 15 residues. V lost 4 bases, J lost 5 bases, and 11 bases stayed unmatched. CDR1 and CDR2 from the germline V gene are MDHEN and SYDVKM. The chain's CDR3 is CASSSPPAGRDEQYF. The CDR3 coding sequence is TGTGCCAGCAGTTCCCCCCCAGCGGGAAGGGACGAGCAGTACTTC.

Notes on this clone: This same CDR3 is encoded by further DNA sequences in the sample. The chain links TRBV4-2 to TRBJ2-2; 7 positions match TRBD2. This CDR3 contains 17 residues. Per the germline V gene, CDR1 is LGHNA and CDR2 is YNFKEQ. Trimming at V came to 0 bases and at J to 0 bases, leaving 4 bases not matched to a gene. CDR3 protein: CASSQDRLAANTGELFF. CDR3 in DNA: TGTGCCAGCAGCCAAGATCGGCTAGCGGCGAACACCGGGGAGCTGTTTTTT.

The V call is TRBV28, the J call TRBJ2-1, with 7 bases fitting TRBD2. Germline-derived CDR1 and CDR2 are MDHEN and SYDVKM. The CDR3 contains 14 residues. After removal of 5 bases from V and 2 bases from J, the junction contained 3 bases not matched to a gene. CDR3 residues: CASSGRVAYNEQFF. The DNA of the CDR3 is TGTGCCAGCAGTGGGAGGGTAGCCTACAATGAGCAGTTCTTC.

This clone was seen only once. The rearrangement joins TRBV28 to TRBJ2-7, with no clear D. Between the trimmed V and J ends, which lost 7 bases and 4 bases, there was a span of 14 bases. The CDR3 loop spans 13 amino acids. The germline V gene has CDR1 MDHEN and CDR2 SYDVKM. CDR3 amino acids: CASILQGVYEQYF. CDR3 sequence (DNA): TGTGCCAGCATCCTCCAAGGAGTTTACGAGCAGTACTTC.

The chain employs TRBV18 and TRBJ1-3; D not certain. This CDR3 spans 15 amino acids. The V gene's germline CDR1 is KGHSH and CDR2 LQKENI. V was clipped by 0 bases and J by 4 bases, with 10 bases between them. The CDR3 DNA is TGTGCCAGCTCACCACCATCGGTTACGGGAAACACCATATATTTT. Its translation is CASSPPSVTGNTIYF.

This chain uses TRBV7-8 with TRBJ2-2, with D possibly TRBD2 on 7 matching bases. CDR1 is SGHVS and CDR2 is FQNEAQ in the germline V gene. This CDR3 is built from 16 residues. The V and J ends lost 2 bases and 5 bases respectively, with 15 bases between them. CDR3 in DNA: TGTGCCAGCAGCTTAACCATCGCGGGGGCGACCGGGGAGCTGTTTTTT. Amino acids: CASSLTIAGATGELFF.

The chain recombines TRBV15 with TRBJ2-3; possibly TRBD1 for D (6 bases). CDR1 and CDR2 (germline): LNHNV, YYDKDF (reference sequence). The CDR3 is made up of 15 amino acids. V was trimmed by 0 bases and J by 2 bases, leaving 9 bases between them. CDR3 in amino acids: CATSREQGITDTQYF. In DNA, the CDR3 is TGTGCCACCAGCAGAGAACAGGGAATCACAGATACGCAGTATTTT.

A remark on this clone: The junction and the germline gene differ at one end; a read error may be behind it. The chain employs TRBV7-7 and TRBJ2-2, with TRBD1 identical over 8 bases. CDR3 size: 15 residues. From germline, CDR1 is SSHAT and CDR2 FNYEAQ (reference sequence). The CDR3 sequence: CASSLETGDLGELFF. In nucleotides, the CDR3 is TGTGCTAGCAGCCTAGAGACAGGGGATCTGGGGGAGCTGTTTTTT.

This rearrangement joins TRBV7-3 to TRBJ2-3; TRBD2 matches at 9 bases. CDR1 and CDR2 from the germline V gene are SGHTA and FQGTGA. The CDR3 covers 16 residues. V shed 3 bases and J 6 bases; nucleotides not matched to a gene: 10. CDR3 sequence reads: CASSLGGGRASDTQYF. The CDR3 DNA follows: TGTGCCAGCAGCTTGGGCGGCGGGAGGGCCTCGGATACGCAGTATTTT.

This clone was recorded only once. A read error may produce the germline difference seen at one junction end. CDR3 in DNA: TGTGCCAGCTCTCCACGGGACAGCCCTGGGAATGAGCAGTTCTTC. Translating it yields CASSPRDSPGNEQFF. The V and J genes are TRBV18 and TRBJ2-1, with 7 bases aligning to TRBD1. Germline lookup yields CDR1 KGHSH and CDR2 LQKENI. The CDR3 runs 15 residues. Full variable domain (missing parts from reference TRBV18 and TRBJ2-1): NAGVMQNPRHLVRRRGQEARLRCSPMKGHSHVYWYRQLPEEGLKFMVYLQKENIIDESGMPKERFSAEFPKEGPSILRIQQVVRGDSAAYFCASSPRDSPGNEQFFGPGTRLTVL.